The 6 T cell receptor beta chains given below trace back to one sample, sequenced in a study of Ad26.COV2.S vaccination and SARS-CoV-2 variants. Sequencing used immunoSEQ multiplex PCR; TCRdb keeps in-frame clones, though not all of them. This repertoire shows fewer than 400,000 clones, 85% found once; its top ten account for 2% to 2.5%. Treatment specified: around 19 received Ad26.COV2.S at low or high dose, single or two shots; 5 received placebo; per-sample allocation not given. Each sample was drawn 63 days after the first injection (of vaccine or placebo). The source material was peripheral blood, sampled in a trial of Ad26.COV2.S vaccine versus placebo. Every receptor here comes from a person between 18 and 60 years old who received the Ad26.COV2.S COVID-19 vaccine or a placebo.

This chain uses TRBV6-5 with TRBJ2-3; 8 nucleotides line up with TRBD1. Unmatched junction bases numbered 4, after V lost 6 bases and J lost 5 bases. Germline V gene sequence: CDR1 MNHEY, CDR2 SVGAGI. CDR3 size: 13 residues. CDR3 amino acids: CASRWDRQDTQYF. The CDR3 region has the DNA TGTGCCAGCAGGTGGGACAGGCAAGATACGCAGTATTTT.

J is TRBJ2-3 and V is TRBV15; no clear D gene. Per the germline V gene, CDR1 is LNHNV and CDR2 is YYDKDF (reference sequence). V lost 0 bases, J lost 3 bases, and 10 bases lay in between. The length of the CDR3 is 15 residues. The CDR3 DNA follows: TGTGCCACCAGCAGAGATTCCATAGGGACAGATACGCAGTATTTT. This encodes CATSRDSIGTDTQYF.

The chain is built from TRBV2 and TRBJ2-1; D is possibly TRBD2 (6 bases). Trimming removed 5 bases from V and 2 bases from J, with 13 bases in between. CDR3 size: 15 residues. The germline V gene has CDR1 SNHLY and CDR2 FYNNEI. The chain's CDR3 is CASSRRGPPYNEQFF. In DNA, the CDR3 is TGTGCCAGCAGTAGGAGGGGTCCCCCCTACAATGAGCAGTTCTTC.

CDR3 in DNA: TGTGCCAGCAGCCCCCGGACAGGGGGCTTCACCGGGGAGCTGTTTTTT. Translating it yields CASSPRTGGFTGELFF. The rearrangement links TRBV7-2 to TRBJ2-2; the match to TRBD1 covers 11 bases. Trimming cost V 5 bases and J 4 bases; bases outside gene matches: 6. The CDR3 length is 16 residues. Germline lookup yields CDR1 SGHTA and CDR2 FQGNSA.

This chain joins TRBV28 and TRBJ2-3, with TRBD1 matching over 8 bases. Germline trimming cut 1 base from V and 3 bases from J; bases unmatched to any gene: 15. Looked up from germline, CDR1 is MDHEN and CDR2 is SYDVKM. The CDR3 has 19 residues. The CDR3 sequence is CASSLFGQGRQTPTDTQYF. In DNA form, the CDR3 reads TGTGCCAGCAGTTTATTCGGACAGGGACGACAGACCCCTACAGATACGCAGTATTTT.

V usage is TRBV11-2 and J usage is TRBJ1-5; perhaps TRBD1 as D (6 bases). The CDR3 length is 15 residues. CDR1 and CDR2 from the germline V gene are SGHAT and FQNNGV. Trimming left V 6 bases short and J 6 bases short, with 18 bases between. CDR3 sequence (DNA): TGTGCCAGCAGACTACAGGGTGGAGGTGTTCAGCCCCAGCATTTT. Its translation is CASRLQGGGVQPQHF.